These T cell receptor beta chains were read from a single sample in a study of T cell changes during pregnancy in multiple sclerosis. TCRdb's copy holds only in-frame clones and misses some; the assay was immunoSEQ multiplex PCR. In the table there are more than 85,000 clones, approximately 92% of which are singletons. The sequencing here drew on peripheral blood, taken in the second trimester of pregnancy. The receptor set was obtained from a female donor with multiple sclerosis, enrolled in a pregnancy study. Each CDR3 is given with its conserved first and last residue. The order of the fields is V gene, clone size, D gene, J gene, CDR3 DNA, CDR3 protein. A D gene is named only where the DNA matches it firmly. Expanded clones get a size class; other rows say once, few or many, or leave the size out.

TRBV27,NA,NA,TRBJ1-1,TGTGCCAGCAGGCTCCTTTCGGGGAACACTGAAGCTTTCTTT,CASRLLSGNTEAFF
TRBV5-8,NA,NA,TRBJ2-1,TGTGCCAGCAGCTATAACAGGTTCAATGAGCAGTTCTTC,CASSYNRFNEQFF
TRBV7-3,NA,NA,TRBJ2-2,TGTGCCAGCAGCTACAAACCCGGGGAGCTGTTTTTT,CASSYKPGELFF
TRBV2,NA,NA,TRBJ2-3,TGTGCCAGCAGTGCCCCAGGGGGACGGACCGCGGAGGGAGATACGCAGTATTTT,CASSAPGGRTAEGDTQYF
TRBV14,NA,NA,TRBJ1-4,TGTGCCAGCAGCCAAGATCTGAGAGGGGAAAAACTGTTTTTT,CASSQDLRGEKLFF
TRBV5-1,NA,NA,TRBJ1-1,TGCGCCAGCACCGCCGGACTTTTGAACACTGAAGCTTTCTTT,CASTAGLLNTEAFF
TRBV11-2,NA,NA,TRBJ2-7,TGTGCCAGCAGCCCGACAGATTACTACTACGAGCAGTACTTC,CASSPTDYYYEQYF
TRBV19,once,NA,TRBJ1-6,TGTGCCTCCCCGGGGGGATCCTATAATTCACCCCTCCACTTT,CASPGGSYNSPLHF
TRBV14,once,NA,TRBJ1-4,TGTGCCAGCAGCCAAGATACCCCTGGGAGGGCTGAAAAACTGTTTTTT,CASSQDTPGRAEKLFF
TRBV2,NA,NA,TRBJ2-2,TGTGCCAGCAGTGAACGCGGGGCCGGGGAGCTGTTTTTT,CASSERGAGELFF
TRBV5-4,NA,TRBD2,TRBJ2-1,TGTGCCAGCAGCTTGAGTCGGCGGGGGGGATACAATGAGCAGTTCTTC,CASSLSRRGGYNEQFF
TRBV28,NA,TRBD2,TRBJ2-1,TGTGCCAGCAGCCGCGGGGGGAACCTGAGAGATGAGCAGTTCTTC,CASSRGGNLRDEQFF
TRBV7-2,once,TRBD1,TRBJ1-1,TGTGCCAGCAGCTTAGGAGATGGGACAGGGCACCCGAACACTGAAGCTTTCTTT,CASSLGDGTGHPNTEAFF
TRBV28,once,NA,TRBJ2-2,TGTGCCAGCAGTTCCCCCTACAGGGCTCAACACACCGGGGAGCTGTTTTTT,CASSSPYRAQHTGELFF
TRBV19,NA,TRBD1,TRBJ2-2,TGTGCCAGTATCTCGGGACAGTTAAACACCGGGGAGCTGTTTTTT,CASISGQLNTGELFF
TRBV19,NA,NA,TRBJ1-2,TGTGCCAGTAACCAACAGGGAAGTCGCCATGGCTACACCTTC,CASNQQGSRHGYTF
TRBV19,NA,NA,TRBJ1-5,TGTGCCAGTCAGCGACAGTATAATCAGCCCCAGCATTTT,CASQRQYNQPQHF
TRBV7-9,NA,TRBD1,TRBJ2-6,TGTGCCAGCAGCTCACAGGGGATGTCAGGGGCCAACGTCCTGACTTTC,CASSSQGMSGANVLTF
TRBV9,once,TRBD2,TRBJ2-3,TGTGCCAGCAGCCCGGGACTAGCGGGGGGAACTAGCACAGATACGCAGTATTTT,CASSPGLAGGTSTDTQYF
TRBV27,once,NA,TRBJ1-2,TGTGCCAGCAGTAAGACGGGGAACTATGGCTACACCTTC,CASSKTGNYGYTF
TRBV7-2,NA,NA,TRBJ1-5,TGTGCCAGCAGCGTCCAGTTAAATAGCAATCAGCCCCAGCATTTT,CASSVQLNSNQPQHF
TRBV5-5,once,TRBD2,TRBJ2-7,TGTGCCAGCAGTTTAGCGGGTATGAGCTACGAGCAGTACTTC,CASSLAGMSYEQYF
TRBV6-5,NA,TRBD1,TRBJ2-7,TGTGCCAGCAGTCGCAAGAAGACAGGGTCCTACGAGCAGTACTTC,CASSRKKTGSYEQYF
TRBV7-2,NA,TRBD2,TRBJ2-3,TGTGCCAGCAGCTTCCAGCGGGGGGTCACAGATACGCAGTATTTT,CASSFQRGVTDTQYF
TRBV5-4,NA,TRBD2,TRBJ2-2,TGTGCCAGCAGCCCGAGACTAGCGGGGGCCGGGGAGCTGTTTTTT,CASSPRLAGAGELFF
TRBV29-1,NA,NA,TRBJ2-3,TGCAGCGTTGACGGAGGGGTATATACGCAGTATTTT,CSVDGGVYTQYF
TRBV28,NA,NA,TRBJ2-2,TGTGCCAGCAGTTTGAGGCCCGGGGAGCTGTTTTTT,CASSLRPGELFF
TRBV10-3,once,TRBD1,TRBJ1-1,TGTGCCATCCGGGACAGGGGGACCAACACTGAAGCTTTCTTT,CAIRDRGTNTEAFF
TRBV9,NA,TRBD2,TRBJ2-7,TGTGCCAGCAGCGTGCGACTAGCGGGAGACGAGCAGTACTTC,CASSVRLAGDEQYF
TRBV2,NA,NA,TRBJ2-3,TGTGCCAGCTGGGGCAGCGCCACAGATACGCAGTATTTT,CASWGSATDTQYF
TRBV4-1,NA,NA,TRBJ2-5,TGCGCCAGCAGCCAAGGTTTTTTTCGAGAGACCCAGTACTTC,CASSQGFFRETQYF
TRBV27,NA,TRBD2,TRBJ2-2,TGTGCCAGCAGCGGGAGGGCCACCGGGGAGCTGTTTTTT,CASSGRATGELFF
TRBV5-1,NA,TRBD1,TRBJ1-2,TGCGCCAGCAGCTCCTCAGGGGGGCACTATGGCTACACCTTC,CASSSSGGHYGYTF
TRBV7-3,NA,TRBD2,TRBJ2-1,TGTGCCAGCAGCCCGGGACTAGCGGGGGGGCCTTACAATGAGCAGTTCTTC,CASSPGLAGGPYNEQFF
TRBV9,NA,TRBD1,TRBJ1-2,TGTGCCAGCAGCGTAGAGGGGGCTCCGGGCTATGGCTACACCTTC,CASSVEGAPGYGYTF
TRBV5-1,NA,TRBD1,TRBJ2-7,TGCGCCAGCAGCTTGCAGGGGGCGGACTACGAGCAGTACTTC,CASSLQGADYEQYF
TRBV6-1,NA,NA,TRBJ2-2,TGTGCCAGCAAGGCCTTTCGGGACACCGGGGAGCTGTTTTTT,CASKAFRDTGELFF
TRBV19,NA,NA,TRBJ1-1,TGTGCCAGTAGTATGGAAATCAGGGCCACTGAAGCTTTCTTT,CASSMEIRATEAFF
TRBV5-1,NA,TRBD2,TRBJ2-1,TGCGCCAGCAGCTTCGACTCGGCTGGGGGGGATGAGCAGTTCTTC,CASSFDSAGGDEQFF
TRBV27,NA,NA,TRBJ1-2,TGTGCCAGCAGTTTAGGCGAGGCGGGGGGCTACACCTTC,CASSLGEAGGYTF
TRBV29-1,NA,TRBD2,TRBJ2-7,TGCAGCGTCGTCAAGAGGTTTTCCGGGGTAGCGGGAGTCTACTACGAGCAGTACTTC,CSVVKRFSGVAGVYYEQYF
TRBV5-1,NA,NA,TRBJ2-5,TGCGCCAGTAGAAGCGTAGGGGCGGAGACCCAGTACTTC,CASRSVGAETQYF
TRBV19,NA,NA,TRBJ1-5,TGTGCCAGTAGTATAGTGGAGAGCCAGCCCCAGCATTTT,CASSIVESQPQHF
TRBV7-9,NA,NA,TRBJ2-7,TGTGCCAGCAGCTTAGGGGGAGACTCCCGGTACTTC,CASSLGGDSRYF
TRBV9,NA,NA,TRBJ1-3,TGTGCCAGCAGCGTAGCGTCGGGGGGCCTTGGAAACACCATATATTTT,CASSVASGGLGNTIYF